This T cell receptor (beta chain) originates from a study of T-cell reconstitution after alpha-beta-depleted transplantation in children. As concerns this clonotype: The conserved final phenylalanine or tryptophan is absent from the CDR3, which likely points to a read error.

This sample's TCRbeta library carried unique molecular identifier barcodes. TCRdb re-called the PCR reads with MiXCR, one entry per CDR3 protein. The sample has 350,000 to 450,000 distinct CDR3 sequences, more than 10% seen once. Trimming left V 5 bases short and J 7 bases short, with 12 bases between. CDR1 is LNHNV, CDR2 YYDKDF, per germline (reference sequence). The CDR3 sequence is 13 residues long. This clonotype was sampled from a human donor who donated a stem cell graft to a child with Fanconi anemia. The source was PBMCs, collected from the stem cell graft. This rearrangement joins TRBV15 to TRBJ1-5; no reliable D call. The CDR3 region has the DNA TGTGCCACCAGCCGGGTCGTGGGCCAGCCCCAGCATTCT. Its protein product is CATSRVVGQPQHS.